The next 20 T cell receptor beta chains were all read from a single sample in a study of T-cell memory formation after mild COVID-19. TCRdb passed the 5' RACE reads through MiXCR, listing each CDR3 protein once. The table records about 470,000 distinct CDR3 sequences, over 15% of them present only once. The sequencing input was PBMCs or a T cell subset sorted from them (not recorded which). The receptors were sampled from an adult woman who had mild COVID-19 (a few samples of this study predate the infection). Cell type and time point are not known.

The chain carries TRBV9 and TRBJ2-5, with 8 bases aligning to TRBD1. Trimming took 4 bases from V and 5 from J; bases not matched to a gene: 7. The CDR3 length is 14 residues. CDR1 and CDR2 (germline): SGDLS, YYNGEE. CDR3 bases: TGTGCCAGCAGCCCAACAGGGGGGCGGGAGACCCAGTACTTC. It yields the protein CASSPTGGRETQYF.

This clonotype has a handful of counts. The V call is TRBV12-3 or TRBV12-4, the J call TRBJ1-2; D is unresolved. The length of the CDR3 is 13 residues. V dropped 5 bases and J dropped 7 bases, with 14 bases sitting between them. CDR3 region: CASSNVGSFGYTF. The CDR3 coding sequence is TGTGCCAGCAGTAACGTTGGGAGCTTTGGCTACACCTTC.

This chain connects TRBV24-1 to TRBJ2-1; 13 bases are shared with TRBD2. The CDR3 has 15 amino acids. Losses at the gene ends were 4 bases for V and 7 bases for J; bases not matched to a gene: 3. Germline CDR1 KGHDR, CDR2 SFDVKD. CDR3: CATSETSGRWNEQFF. The CDR3 DNA follows: TGTGCCACCAGTGAGACTAGCGGGAGGTGGAATGAGCAGTTCTTC.

This clonotype was picked up a small number of times. The J gene is TRBJ1-1, the V gene TRBV7-9; perhaps TRBD1 as D (5 bases). Germline CDR1 is SEHNR and CDR2 is FQNEAQ (reference sequence). Trimming shortened V by 2 bases and J by 2 bases, and 9 bases separated the two germline ends. This CDR3 is 14 amino acids long. CDR3 sequence: CASSLRRDNTEAFF. The CDR3 region has the DNA TGTGCCAGCAGCTTAAGGCGGGACAACACTGAAGCTTTCTTT.

This clonotype has just one count. The rearrangement uses TRBV6-5 and TRBJ1-5; 8 nucleotides agree with TRBD1. The CDR3 covers 15 residues. The V and J ends lost 6 bases and 2 bases, in that order; junction bases with no gene match: 6. The germline gives CDR1 MNHEY, CDR2 SVGAGI. The DNA of the CDR3 is TGTGCCAGCAGACCCGACAGGGGCGGCAATCAGCCCCAGCATTTT. This sequence encodes CASRPDRGGNQPQHF.

The chain's CDR3 is CATSRTAFSNQPQHF. CDR3 nucleotide sequence: TGTGCCACCAGCAGGACAGCCTTTAGCAATCAGCCCCAGCATTTT. V gene TRBV15 combines with J gene TRBJ1-5; D possibly corresponds to TRBD1 (5 bases). The CDR3 covers 15 residues. Trimming pared 3 bases from V and 0 bases from J, leaving 9 bases between. Germline V gene data show CDR1 as LNHNV and CDR2 as YYDKDF (reference sequence).

The chain recombines TRBV12-3 or TRBV12-4 with TRBJ2-1, with D possibly TRBD1 on 6 matching bases. The CDR3 sequence is 16 residues long. Trimming took 0 bases from V and 6 from J, leaving 15 bases between them. As DNA, the CDR3 is TGTGCCAGCAGTTTAGCAGCCTGGGGGCGATCCAATGAGCAGTTCTTC. Protein product: CASSLAAWGRSNEQFF.

This clonotype was detected a few times. The chain recombines TRBV3-1 with TRBJ2-7, with TRBD1 matching 10 bases. This CDR3 is 15 amino acids long. Germline V CDR1 and CDR2: LGHDT, YNNKEL (reference sequence). Trimming removed 4 bases from V and 2 bases from J; junction bases left unmatched: 5. Written as DNA, the CDR3 is TGTGCCAGCAGCCGAGACGGGACAGGGGCCTACGAGCAGTACTTC. Residues: CASSRDGTGAYEQYF.

This clonotype has more than one count but fewer than ten. The V call is TRBV3-1, the J call TRBJ2-3, with TRBD1 matching over 7 bases. Germline CDR1 and CDR2: LGHDT and YNNKEL (reference sequence). Losses at the gene ends were 4 bases for V and 12 bases for J; bases not matched to a gene: 7. The CDR3 length is 12 residues. The CDR3 nucleotides are TGTGCCAGCAGCCCATACAGGGGCCCCCAGTATTTT. It codes for CASSPYRGPQYF.

This clonotype has more than one count but fewer than ten. The chain recombines TRBV4-1 with TRBJ2-4; D possibly matches TRBD1 or TRBD2 (5 bases each). The CDR3 has 17 residues. The germline V gene encodes CDR1 MGHRA and CDR2 YSYEKL. Trimming left V 1 base short and J 3 bases short, with 16 bases between. The CDR3 reads CASSQVLQGRGKNIQYF. The CDR3 region has the DNA TGCGCCAGCAGCCAAGTTCTGCAGGGACGTGGCAAAAACATTCAGTACTTC.

This clonotype has just a few counts. The rearrangement joins TRBV20-1 to TRBJ1-2; 8 nucleotides align to TRBD1. Trimming at V came to 0 bases and at J to 2 bases, leaving 5 bases not matched to a gene. This CDR3 is 15 amino acids long. Germline assignment: CDR1 DFQATT and CDR2 SNEGSKA (reference sequence). CDR3 coding DNA: TGCAGTGCTAGAGACTTGGCAGGGGGCAACTATGGCTACACCTTC. This translates into CSARDLAGGNYGYTF.

The chain has TRBV18 and TRBJ2-2; possible D gene TRBD2, 5 bases. Germline CDR1 is KGHSH and CDR2 is LQKENI. V was shortened by 5 bases and J by 7 bases, with 17 bases between the two germline ends. This CDR3 region has 15 residues. CDR3 nucleotide sequence: TGTGCCAGCTCATTTGCGGGTCTCGCGAGCGGGGAGCTGTTTTTT. Its translation: CASSFAGLASGELFF.

Here the CDR3 DNA reads TGTGCCAGCAGCCTCTGGGGCTATGGCTACACCTTC. The encoded protein is CASSLWGYGYTF. The chain carries TRBV7-2 and TRBJ1-2; D is unclear. V was shortened by 5 bases and J by 4 bases, with 8 bases between the two germline ends. The CDR3 runs to 12 residues. Germline values: CDR1 SGHTA, CDR2 FQGNSA.

The chain carries TRBV10-3 and TRBJ2-2; D possibly corresponds to TRBD2 (5 bases). V shed 7 bases and J shed 6 bases, with 12 bases lying between them. CDR3 size: 13 residues. Germline V gene lookup returns CDR1 ENHRY and CDR2 SYGVKD. The CDR3 DNA follows: TGTGCCATCACGGCTAGCTGGGCCGGGGAGCTGTTTTTT. As protein: CAITASWAGELFF.

The rearrangement joins TRBV18 to TRBJ2-2, with D possibly matching TRBD2 (6 bases). Trimming took 8 bases from V and 2 from J, leaving 15 bases between them. Per the germline V gene, CDR1 is KGHSH and CDR2 is LQKENI. This CDR3 is 15 amino acids long. CDR3 nucleotide sequence: TGTGCCAGCCGGGGGTCATCGTCAAACACCGGGGAGCTGTTTTTT. Amino acid sequence: CASRGSSSNTGELFF.

Only a few counts were recorded for this clonotype. The chain employs TRBV5-1 and TRBJ2-3; 14 nucleotides match TRBD2. CDR3 size: 16 residues. V shed 3 bases and J 8 bases; nucleotides not matched to a gene: 8. CDR1 and CDR2 from the germline V gene are SGHRS and YFSETQ. CDR3 bases: TGCGCCAGCAGCTCCTTAGGGACTAGCGGGAGTGCTACGCAGTATTTT. It is translated as CASSSLGTSGSATQYF.

This sequence joins TRBV10-3 and TRBJ1-1; D gene unclear. This CDR3 has 13 residues. Germline V gene data show CDR1 as ENHRY and CDR2 as SYGVKD. Trimming shortened V by 4 bases and J by 6 bases, and 12 bases separated the two germline ends. In nucleotides, the CDR3 is TGTGCCATCAGTGCCACCGGGAGGGCTGAAGCTTTCTTT. This translates into CAISATGRAEAFF.

The chain combines TRBV9 with TRBJ2-2, with 8 bases that match TRBD2. The CDR3 covers 16 residues. Trimming took 0 bases from V and 3 from J; bases not matched to a gene: 4. The germline V gene encodes CDR1 SGDLS and CDR2 YYNGEE. In nucleotides, the CDR3 is TGTGCCAGCAGCGTAGAACTAGCGGATTACACCGGGGAGCTGTTTTTT. Translating it yields CASSVELADYTGELFF.

The table lists this clonotype with a few counts. V and J are TRBV7-3 and TRBJ1-4; D is uncertain. Looked up from germline, CDR1 is SGHTA and CDR2 is FQGTGA. The CDR3 has 15 amino acids. Trimming left V 0 bases short and J 3 bases short, with 8 bases between. CDR3 sequence: CASSLTGRANEKLFF. The CDR3 region has the DNA TGTGCCAGCAGCTTAACAGGGAGGGCTAATGAAAAACTGTTTTTT. Looking up the rest from reference TRBV7-3 and TRBJ1-4 gives the full variable domain: GAGVSQTPSNKVTEKGKYVELRCDPISGHTALYWYRQSLGQGPEFLIYFQGTGAADDSGLPNDRFFAVRPEGSVSTLKIQRTERGDSAVYLCASSLTGRANEKLFFGSGTQLSVL.

This clonotype was seen only a few times. The chain has TRBV5-1 and TRBJ2-1; D gene ambiguous. Per germline, CDR1 SGHRS and CDR2 YFSETQ. This CDR3 region has 19 residues. V was trimmed by 3 bases and J by 0 bases, leaving 22 bases between them. CDR3 sequence (DNA): TGCGCCAGCAGCTCCATGGAGTACAGCTCTACCAGCTCCTACAATGAGCAGTTCTTC. Its protein product is CASSSMEYSSTSSYNEQFF.